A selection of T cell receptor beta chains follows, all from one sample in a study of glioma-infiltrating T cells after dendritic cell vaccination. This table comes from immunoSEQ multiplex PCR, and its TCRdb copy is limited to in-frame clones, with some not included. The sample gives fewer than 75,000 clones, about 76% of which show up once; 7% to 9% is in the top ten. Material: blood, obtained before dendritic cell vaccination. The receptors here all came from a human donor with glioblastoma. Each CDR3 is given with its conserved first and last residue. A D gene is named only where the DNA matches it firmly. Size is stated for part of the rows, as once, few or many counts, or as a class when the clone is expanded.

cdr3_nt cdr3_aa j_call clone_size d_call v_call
TGTGCCACGACGGGGGTTGGGGCCGCGAACTATGGCTACACCTTC CATTGVGAANYGYTF TRBJ1-2 NA NA TRBV10-3
TGTGCCAGCAGCAGGGGTCCGGGGACAGGGATCGAGCACCACTTT CASSRGPGTGIEHHF TRBJ1-6 NA NA TRBV21-1
TGTGCCAGCAGCGTAGCAGGGACAGGGGAAAAACTGTTTTTT CASSVAGTGEKLFF TRBJ1-4 NA TRBD1 TRBV9
TGCGCCAGCAGCCAAGCCCCTACGGACATTCAGTACTTC CASSQAPTDIQYF TRBJ2-4 many NA TRBV4-1
TGTGCCAGTACCGAACGACAGGGATTACAAGAGACCCAGTACTTC CASTERQGLQETQYF TRBJ2-5 NA TRBD1 TRBV19
TGTGCCAGTAGTATAGAGGGAAGGGGACAGGGGTCAGATACGCAGTATTTT CASSIEGRGQGSDTQYF TRBJ2-3 NA TRBD1 TRBV19
TGTGCCAGCAGCTTACGGGCTAGCGGGTCCTACGAGCAGTACTTC CASSLRASGSYEQYF TRBJ2-7 NA TRBD2 TRBV7-2
TGTGCCAGTAGTATCCGGGACAGGGCTGGAAACACCATATATTTT CASSIRDRAGNTIYF TRBJ1-3 few TRBD1 TRBV19
TGTGCCAGCAGCTTACTAGCGGGGGAGACCCAGTACTTC CASSLLAGETQYF TRBJ2-5 NA TRBD2 TRBV7-9
TGTGCCAGCGGGGACAGGGGGTTCAGTCAGCCCCAGCATTTT CASGDRGFSQPQHF TRBJ1-5 NA TRBD1 TRBV6-1
TGTGCCAGCAGCGGGGGGCACACAGATACGCAGTATTTT CASSGGHTDTQYF TRBJ2-3 NA NA TRBV9
TGTGCCAGCAGTTTCAACAGGGTGGGCGAGCAGTACTTC CASSFNRVGEQYF TRBJ2-7 NA NA TRBV27
TGTGCCTGGAGTGTAGCTAGCGGGAGCTACGAGCAGTACTTC CAWSVASGSYEQYF TRBJ2-7 NA TRBD2 TRBV30
TGTGCCAGCAGCTTAGCGGGACAGGGATACGAGCAGTACTTC CASSLAGQGYEQYF TRBJ2-7 NA TRBD1 TRBV7-9
TGTGCTAGTGGGAAATTCTCCGGGACAGGGGGTCGGTCGGAGGGTGGCTACACCTTC CASGKFSGTGGRSEGGYTF TRBJ1-2 NA TRBD1 TRBV12-5
TGTGCCAGCAGCTTGGGGGGGTTCCACTATGGCTACACCTTC CASSLGGFHYGYTF TRBJ1-2 NA NA TRBV7-8
TGTGCCAGCAGCTTGGCCGCAGGGGAAGGGAACACTGAAGCTTTCTTT CASSLAAGEGNTEAFF TRBJ1-1 NA NA TRBV5-5
TGTGCCAGCAGCGTAGAGGGGAGCACAGATACGCAGTATTTT CASSVEGSTDTQYF TRBJ2-3 NA NA TRBV9
TGTGCCAGCAGCTTAGTGGGTAGCGGGGGGGCAAGGAACGAGCAGTACTTC CASSLVGSGGARNEQYF TRBJ2-7 NA TRBD2 TRBV7-2
TGCGCCAGCAGCCAAGGCTCCTACCCCCTCTCCGAGCAGTACTTC CASSQGSYPLSEQYF TRBJ2-7 few NA TRBV4-3
TGCGCCAGCAGCTTGAGCGGAGTCTATAATTCACCCCTCCACTTT CASSLSGVYNSPLHF TRBJ1-6 NA NA TRBV5-1
TGTGCCAGCAGCGAGTTTGGACAGGGGGGTGAGCAGTTCTTC CASSEFGQGGEQFF TRBJ2-1 NA TRBD1 TRBV9
TGTGCCAGCAGACCCACCTGGGGGGACTACGAGCAGTACTTC CASRPTWGDYEQYF TRBJ2-7 NA NA TRBV27
TGTGCCAGCAGCTACTGGTGGAGGAGCTCTGGAAACACCATATATTTT CASSYWWRSSGNTIYF TRBJ1-3 NA NA TRBV5-6
TGTGCCAGCAGCCCTAGAATCGGGACTCCCTCCTACGAGCAGTACTTC CASSPRIGTPSYEQYF TRBJ2-7 NA NA TRBV11-2
TGTGCCAGCAGCGTAGGTAGAGGCTCTCTGAACACTGAAGCTTTCTTT CASSVGRGSLNTEAFF TRBJ1-1 few NA TRBV9
TGTGCCAGCTCACCACCGACAGGTGATTACAATGAGCAGTTCTTC CASSPPTGDYNEQFF TRBJ2-1 NA NA TRBV18
TGTGCCAGCAGCTTATACCGGGACTTCGAGCAGTACTTC CASSLYRDFEQYF TRBJ2-7 NA NA TRBV7-9
TGTGCCACCAGCAGAGCCAGGGGCGACTATGGCTACACCTTC CATSRARGDYGYTF TRBJ1-2 few NA TRBV15
TGTGCCAGTAGTACCCAGGGACAGGCGCGCTACGAGCAGTACTTC CASSTQGQARYEQYF TRBJ2-7 NA TRBD1 TRBV19
TGTGCCAGCAGCCAAGATGACAGGGGTACGGGCCAGCCCCAGCATTTT CASSQDDRGTGQPQHF TRBJ1-5 NA TRBD1 TRBV4-2
TGTGCCAGCTCACAGGGACAGAATTCACCCCTCCACTTT CASSQGQNSPLHF TRBJ1-6 few TRBD1 TRBV18
TGTGCCAGCAGCTTGGAAGGGGGATGGAACACTGAAGCTTTCTTT CASSLEGGWNTEAFF TRBJ1-1 once NA TRBV5-4
TGTGCCAGCAGCAGTCGGGACAGAAATATCTGTGGCTACACCTTC CASSSRDRNICGYTF TRBJ1-2 NA NA TRBV21-1
TGTGCCAGTAGTCCCGGTGGTGATACGCAGTATTTT CASSPGGDTQYF TRBJ2-3 NA NA TRBV19
TGTGCCAGCAGCTTATCAGGGTTGGTCACCGGGGAGCTGTTTTTT CASSLSGLVTGELFF TRBJ2-2 NA NA TRBV7-8
TGTGCCAGCAGCGTTCTGGTAGCGGGGGGGCTCGAGACCCAGTACTTC CASSVLVAGGLETQYF TRBJ2-5 NA TRBD2 TRBV2
TGTGCCAGCAGTTTATCGGGGGGGGCTAGCACCGGGGAGCTGTTTTTT CASSLSGGASTGELFF TRBJ2-2 NA TRBD2 TRBV28
TGTGCCAGCAGTTACGTCGACACTGAAGCTTTCTTT CASSYVDTEAFF TRBJ1-1 NA NA TRBV6-6
TGTGCCAGCAGCTTGGACCGACTGGGACAGGGGGTTTTGGATGGCTACACCTTC CASSLDRLGQGVLDGYTF TRBJ1-2 few TRBD1 TRBV5-6
TGTGCCAGCAGCCCGGGGGGAACCACAGATACGCAGTATTTT CASSPGGTTDTQYF TRBJ2-3 once TRBD2 TRBV7-3
TGCAGTGGGGGGAAGGGGGAGACCCAGTACTTC CSGGKGETQYF TRBJ2-5 NA NA TRBV29-1
TGCAGCGTTGAGAGGACAGGGAGTATAGGCGGGGAGCTGTTTTTT CSVERTGSIGGELFF TRBJ2-2 NA TRBD1 TRBV29-1
TGTGCCAGCAGCCCTCAGGGGGCGAACACCGGGGAGCTGTTTTTT CASSPQGANTGELFF TRBJ2-2 once TRBD1 TRBV7-3
TGCGCCAGCAGCTCTTCCCCGACTAGTGTTGGCTCCTACGAGCAGTACTTC CASSSSPTSVGSYEQYF TRBJ2-7 NA NA TRBV5-1
TGTGCCAGCAGCCAACAGACAGGGGCCGGCAATCAGCCCCAGCATTTT CASSQQTGAGNQPQHF TRBJ1-5 NA TRBD1 TRBV6-6
TGTGCCAGTAGTGTAAGGGACAGGGAGAACACCGGGGAGCTGTTTTTT CASSVRDRENTGELFF TRBJ2-2 NA TRBD1 TRBV19
TGTGCCAGCAGCGCCTCCGACAGGGGGACCGGGGAGCTGTTTTTT CASSASDRGTGELFF TRBJ2-2 NA TRBD1 TRBV7-6
TGTGCCAGCAGACCAGGGGGTTCCCCGTTTAACTATGGCTACACCTTC CASRPGGSPFNYGYTF TRBJ1-2 few TRBD1 TRBV7-9
TGCGCCAGCAGCTCGGACAGTGCTAGCACAGATACGCAGTATTTT CASSSDSASTDTQYF TRBJ2-3 NA NA TRBV5-1
TGTGCCAGTAGTATAGGTGCGGGGTTGGCTAATGAAAAACTGTTTTTT CASSIGAGLANEKLFF TRBJ1-4 few NA TRBV19
TGTGCCAGTCTCCCCGCGGGAGGCGACACCGGGGAGCTGTTTTTT CASLPAGGDTGELFF TRBJ2-2 NA TRBD2 TRBV19
TGTGCCAGCAACCAAGCGGGGGAGAACACCGGGGAGCTGTTTTTT CASNQAGENTGELFF TRBJ2-2 once TRBD2 TRBV7-8
TGTGCCAGCAGCGTCGACAGTTATGGCTACACCTTC CASSVDSYGYTF TRBJ1-2 NA NA TRBV5-6
TGTGCCAGCCGAAGAAGGACAGGGCCGAACTATGGCTACACCTTC CASRRRTGPNYGYTF TRBJ1-2 NA TRBD1 TRBV2
TGTGCCAGCAGCGTATATAGCGGGGGGGCCTTAGATACGCAGTATTTT CASSVYSGGALDTQYF TRBJ2-3 once TRBD2 TRBV9
TGTGCCAGCTTGGGGGCGGCTAGAAACAATGAGCAGTTCTTC CASLGAARNNEQFF TRBJ2-1 NA NA TRBV6-7
TGTGCCAGTATATCCGGGCCCGGGGGAGCTGAAGCTTTCTTT CASISGPGGAEAFF TRBJ1-1 NA NA TRBV19
TGTGCCAGCAGCCTTATTGCCGTCTCTAACGAGCAGTACTTC CASSLIAVSNEQYF TRBJ2-7 NA NA TRBV14